This T cell receptor beta chain was captured by sequencing in a study of identical twins. TCRdb re-called the 5' RACE reads through MiXCR, storing one row per CDR3 protein. This table holds roughly 750,000 distinct CDR3 sequences, less than 25% found once. Germline loops: CDR1 KGHSH, CDR2 LQKENI. V was clipped by 5 bases and J by 7 bases, with 6 bases between them. This CDR3 comprises 11 residues. The sample was also reused in another study, on T cells expressing NK-cell markers.

The receptor comes from a woman younger than 30 in good health. The J gene is TRBJ2-1, the V gene TRBV18, with D maybe TRBD1 (5 bases). Material: PBMCs. This CDR3 is CASSKGNEQFF. CDR3 nucleotides: TGTGCCAGCTCAAAGGGGAATGAGCAGTTCTTC.